The 32 T cell receptor beta chains listed next were all sequenced from one sample in a study of early T cells in non-severe SARS-CoV-2 infection. TCRdb passed the 5' RACE reads through MiXCR, listing each CDR3 protein once. This table has roughly 40,000 distinct CDR3 sequences, approximately 12% appearing once. Sequencing input: whole blood. Receptor source: an adult who was a healthcare worker with PCR-confirmed SARS-CoV-2 infection or an uninfected control (not recorded which).

At least ten counts were recorded for this clonotype. The rearrangement joins TRBV10-2 to TRBJ1-5, with D uncertain. Deletions cut 0 bases from V and 4 bases from J, with 7 bases between. The V gene's germline CDR1 is WSHSY and CDR2 SAAADI. There are 14 residues in the CDR3. CDR3 loop: CASSESEVNQPQHF. The CDR3 DNA sequence: TGCGCCAGCAGTGAGTCGGAGGTAAATCAGCCCCAGCATTTT.

This clonotype appeared a few times. The V gene is TRBV4-2, the J gene TRBJ2-7; D ambiguous. Germline CDR1 reads LGHNA; CDR2 reads YNFKEQ. This CDR3 is built from 15 residues. V lost 0 bases, J lost 5 bases, and 14 bases lay in between. The CDR3 sequence: CASSQDTGLLDEQYF. CDR3 bases: TGTGCCAGCAGCCAAGACACCGGGCTCCTGGACGAGCAGTACTTC.

This chain links TRBV6-4 with TRBJ2-2; TRBD2 agrees at 9 bases. V lost 3 bases to trimming and J lost 4 bases; unmatched junction nucleotides: 3. Germline-derived CDR1 and CDR2 are MRHNA and SNTAGT. The length of the CDR3 is 15 residues. This CDR3 is CASSEDSGSTGELFF. CDR3 sequence (DNA): TGTGCCAGCAGTGAAGATAGCGGGAGCACCGGGGAGCTGTTTTTT.

DNA of the CDR3: TGTGCCAGCAGTCCCGGAGAGGCCCAGCATTTT. Translated: CASSPGEAQHF. The J gene is TRBJ1-5, the V gene TRBV12-3 or TRBV12-4; D is undetermined. The CDR3 length is 11 residues. Trimming took off 5 bases at V and 11 bases at J, with 10 bases between the two ends.

The V and J genes are TRBV20-1 and TRBJ2-3; D ambiguous. The CDR3 loop spans 13 amino acids. Per germline, CDR1 DFQATT and CDR2 SNEGSKA (reference sequence). Trimming shortened V by 8 bases and J by 0 bases, and 12 bases separated the two germline ends. CDR3 residues: CSRVPASTDTQYF. CDR3 DNA sequence: TGCAGTAGGGTCCCAGCAAGCACAGATACGCAGTATTTT.

At least ten counts were recorded for this clonotype. The chain couples TRBV6-5 to TRBJ1-1; D is unclear. The V end lost 0 bases, the J end lost 1 base, and 9 bases lay between the germline ends. Germline assignment: CDR1 MNHEY and CDR2 SVGAGI. The length of the CDR3 is 15 residues. The CDR3 is CASSYSTRGNTEAFF. Here the CDR3 DNA reads TGTGCCAGCAGTTACTCGACACGAGGGAACACTGAAGCTTTCTTT.

V gene TRBV7-6 combines with J gene TRBJ2-3; the D is unclear. The CDR3 runs 15 residues. V lost 5 bases to trimming and J lost 3 bases, with 15 bases between them. Germline V gene sequence: CDR1 SGHVS, CDR2 FNYEAQ. CDR3: CASSPGPLGTDTQYF. The CDR3 DNA is TGTGCCAGCAGCCCCGGTCCTTTGGGGACAGATACGCAGTATTTT.

The chain joins TRBV12-3 or TRBV12-4 to TRBJ2-3; TRBD2 agrees at 7 bases. The CDR3 sequence is 15 residues long. After removal of 6 bases from V and 5 bases from J, the junction contained 11 bases not matched to a gene. The CDR3 DNA follows: TGTGCCAGCAGCCTAGCGGCTAGCGGAAAAGATACGCAGTATTTT. Its translation is CASSLAASGKDTQYF.

The J gene is TRBJ2-3, the V gene TRBV12-3 or TRBV12-4, with TRBD2 matching 11 bases. The CDR3 length is 17 residues. After removal of 1 base from V and 4 bases from J, the junction contained 7 bases not matched to a gene. The CDR3 here is CASSLGVSGGASDTQYF. As DNA, the CDR3 is TGTGCCAGCAGTTTAGGGGTTAGCGGGGGGGCCTCAGATACGCAGTATTTT.

Only a few counts were recorded for this clonotype. V gene TRBV11-2 combines with J gene TRBJ2-3, with 7 positions matching TRBD2. The CDR3 runs 16 residues. Germline-derived CDR1 and CDR2 are SGHAT and FQNNGV. V lost 4 bases to trimming and J lost 1 base; unmatched junction nucleotides: 8. The CDR3 coding sequence is TGTGCCAGCAGCTCCCCTGGGGGGGTAGGCACAGATACGCAGTATTTT. Translation: CASSSPGGVGTDTQYF.

Only a few counts were recorded for this clonotype. For the CDR3, the DNA is TGTGCCAGCAGCACACGGAGCTCCTACAATGAGCAGTTCTTC. It encodes CASSTRSSYNEQFF. The J gene is TRBJ2-1, the V gene TRBV14; D gene unclear. Trimming removed 5 bases from V and 0 bases from J, with 8 bases in between. There are 14 residues in the CDR3. Germline CDR1 SGHDN, CDR2 FVKESK.

This clonotype showed up just a few times. The chain recombines TRBV7-9 with TRBJ2-1; D is perhaps TRBD1 or TRBD2 (5 bases each). The germline gives CDR1 SEHNR, CDR2 FQNEAQ (reference sequence). The CDR3 sequence is 16 residues long. V gave up 1 base and J gave up 9 bases, with 19 bases separating them. For the CDR3, the DNA is TGTGCCAGCAGCTTAGTTGGGGGTGTACTAGTCTTTGAGCAGTTCTTC. It specifies CASSLVGGVLVFEQFF.

The chain has TRBV28 and TRBJ2-1; 7 nucleotides line up with TRBD1. The CDR3 is made up of 19 amino acids. Unmatched junction bases numbered 23, after V lost 3 bases and J lost 9 bases. The germline gives CDR1 MDHEN, CDR2 SYDVKM. CDR3 sequence reads: CASSLVLLSTGEGEREQFF. Written as DNA, the CDR3 is TGTGCCAGCAGTTTGGTCTTATTATCTACAGGGGAAGGTGAGCGTGAGCAGTTCTTC.

The chain joins TRBV28 to TRBJ2-4; 9 positions match TRBD2. This CDR3 is built from 15 residues. Trimming at V came to 5 bases and at J to 0 bases, leaving 2 bases not matched to a gene. CDR1 is MDHEN, CDR2 SYDVKM, per germline. CDR3 coding DNA: TGTGCCAGCAGTCGTAGCGGGGGAGCCAAAAACATTCAGTACTTC. Translation gives CASSRSGGAKNIQYF.

Ten or more counts support this clonotype. The V gene is TRBV20-1, the J gene TRBJ2-1, with a possible D match to TRBD1 (6 bases). In germline, CDR1 is DFQATT, CDR2 SNEGSKA (reference sequence). Deletions cut 2 bases from V and 2 bases from J, with 13 bases between. This CDR3 contains 15 residues. This chain's CDR3 is CSARSTRGTYNEQFF. For the CDR3, the DNA is TGCAGTGCTAGATCGACCAGGGGCACCTACAATGAGCAGTTCTTC.

This clonotype appeared many times. The CDR3 coding sequence is TGTGCAAGTCGGCGTTACGGAAACACCATATATTTT. Translated, it gives CASRRYGNTIYF. This sequence joins TRBV12-2 and TRBJ1-3. TRBV12-2 is a recognized pseudogene. The CDR3 runs to 12 residues.

Points on this clonotype: A single base separates this from a much larger clone, so it may be a read error. The CDR3 ends on some other residue instead of the conserved phenylalanine or tryptophan, so this is likely a read error. This chain connects TRBV20-1 to TRBJ2-3; TRBD2 is a possible D gene (5 bases). Deletions cut 2 bases from V and 5 bases from J, with 5 bases between. This CDR3 comprises 11 residues. Germline CDR1 is DFQATT and CDR2 is SNEGSKA (reference sequence). This CDR3 reads CSARSGDTQYL. The CDR3 DNA is TGCAGTGCTAGAAGCGGAGATACGCAGTATCTT.

This CDR3 reads CAISEGGGTDTQYF. The DNA for the CDR3 is TGTGCCATCTCGGAGGGGGGAGGCACAGATACGCAGTATTTT. The chain is built from TRBV7-2 and TRBJ2-3; D is tentatively TRBD1 or TRBD2 (6 bases each). Germline V gene lookup returns CDR1 SGHTA and CDR2 FQGNSA. Between the trimmed V and J ends, which lost 10 bases and 1 base, there was a span of 15 bases. This CDR3 spans 14 amino acids.

This clonotype was found many times. The V and J genes are TRBV14 and TRBJ2-7; D is undetermined. The germline V gene encodes CDR1 SGHDN and CDR2 FVKESK. The CDR3 length is 11 residues. V was clipped by 3 bases and J by 4 bases, with 4 bases between them. Here the CDR3 reads CASSQVYEQYF. Written as DNA, the CDR3 is TGTGCCAGCAGCCAGGTATACGAGCAGTACTTC. The full variable domain, completed using reference TRBV14 and TRBJ2-7, is EAGVTQFPSHSVIEKGQTVTLRCDPISGHDNLYWYRRVMGKEIKFLLHFVKESKQDESGMPNNRFLAERTGGTYSTLKVQPAELEDSGVYFCASSQVYEQYFGPGTRLTVT.

This clonotype was detected many times. The CDR3 loop is CSVEGQQETQYF. The CDR3 DNA is TGCAGCGTTGAAGGACAGCAAGAGACCCAGTACTTC. The chain combines TRBV29-1 with TRBJ2-5, with D possibly TRBD1 on 5 matching bases. The CDR3 contains 12 residues. Per the germline V gene, CDR1 is SQVTM and CDR2 is ANQGSEA. Trimming pared 1 base from V and 2 bases from J, leaving 5 bases between.

The rearrangement joins TRBV6-2 or TRBV6-3 to TRBJ2-1, with TRBD2 identical over 7 bases. V was clipped by 6 bases and J by 4 bases; unmatched bases: 12. CDR1 is MNHEY, CDR2 SVGEGT, per germline. The CDR3 runs 16 residues. The CDR3 DNA reads as TGTGCCAGCAGCACCCGGACTAGGCGGGATTACAATGAGCAGTTCTTC. This encodes CASSTRTRRDYNEQFF.

This clonotype was seen a few times. This chain links TRBV7-9 with TRBJ1-1, with D unclear. CDR1 and CDR2 (germline): SEHNR, FQNEAQ (reference sequence). Deletions cut 2 bases from V and 5 bases from J, with 12 bases between. The length of the CDR3 is 14 residues. CDR3 amino acids: CASSLKQVRTEAFF. Written as DNA, the CDR3 is TGTGCCAGCAGCTTAAAGCAGGTTAGGACTGAAGCTTTCTTT.

This clonotype was observed a few times. The V call is TRBV11-3, the J call TRBJ2-1; no clear D. The CDR3 runs to 13 residues. The ends were cut back, 4 bases at V and 4 bases at J, with 8 bases in the middle. CDR1 and CDR2 from the germline V gene are SGHNT and YENEEA. CDR3 sequence: CASSSLEYNEQFF. In DNA, the CDR3 is TGTGCCAGCAGCTCGCTCGAGTACAATGAGCAGTTCTTC. The variable domain in full, completed from reference TRBV11-3 and TRBJ2-1, reads EAGVVQSPRYKIIEKKQPVAFWCNPISGHNTLYWYLQNLGQGPELLIRYENEEAVDDSQLPKDRFSAERLKGVDSTLKIQPAELGDSAVYLCASSSLEYNEQFFGPGTRLTVL.

This clonotype showed up just a few times. The V gene is TRBV7-2, the J gene TRBJ2-3; 10 nucleotides agree with TRBD1. CDR1 SGHTA and CDR2 FQGNSA come from the germline V gene. Unmatched junction bases numbered 4, after V lost 2 bases and J lost 5 bases. The length of the CDR3 is 15 residues. The CDR3 reads CASSLWGTGVDTQYF. The CDR3 DNA sequence: TGTGCCAGCAGCTTATGGGGGACAGGGGTAGATACGCAGTATTTT. The full variable domain, its missing parts supplied by reference TRBV7-2 and TRBJ2-3, is GAGVSQSPSNKVTEKGKDVELRCDPISGHTALYWYRQSLGQGLEFLIYFQGNSAPDKSGLPSDRFSAERTGGSVSTLTIQRTQQEDSAVYLCASSLWGTGVDTQYFGPGTRLTVL.

In this sample, this clonotype turned up once. DNA for the CDR3: TGCGCCAGCAGCCGCTACAGAGAAAACACTGAAGCTTTCTTT. Amino acid sequence: CASSRYRENTEAFF. The chain links TRBV4-1 to TRBJ1-1, with D hard to call. Per germline, CDR1 MGHRA and CDR2 YSYEKL. V dropped 4 bases and J dropped 2 bases, with 11 bases sitting between them. CDR3 length: 14 amino acids.

As for this clonotype: A read error may be the cause here, since a much bigger clone is one base away. This chain uses TRBV18 with TRBJ1-2, with 7 bases identical to TRBD1. The CDR3 is 16 amino acids. The germline CDR1 and CDR2 sequences are KGHSH and LQKENI. The DNA for the CDR3 is TGTGTCAGCTCACCAACCGTGGAGACAGGGAGCTATGGCTACACCTTC. Protein product: CVSSPTVETGSYGYTF.

The genes are TRBV11-2 and TRBJ2-5; 9 bases match TRBD1. The CDR3 extends over 16 amino acids. With 5 bases clipped from V and 2 bases from J, the junction kept 9 bases outside the gene matches. Germline V gene sequence: CDR1 SGHAT, CDR2 FQNNGV. The CDR3: CASSPGQGNHQETQYF. Written as DNA, the CDR3 is TGTGCCAGCAGCCCAGGACAGGGGAACCATCAAGAGACCCAGTACTTC.

This clonotype appeared a few times. The rearrangement links TRBV20-1 to TRBJ2-1; D may be TRBD1 (6 bases). Germline V gene data show CDR1 as DFQATT and CDR2 as SNEGSKA (reference sequence). The CDR3 consists of 15 residues. Trimming removed 0 bases at V and 1 base at J, with 10 bases between. As DNA, the CDR3 is TGCAGTGCTAGAGATGATCAGGGGTCCTACAATGAGCAGTTCTTC. Encoded protein: CSARDDQGSYNEQFF.

V is TRBV10-3 and J is TRBJ2-7, with D tentatively TRBD1 (5 bases). The germline V and J ends were trimmed by 4 bases and 0 bases, with 13 bases remaining between them. From germline, CDR1 is ENHRY and CDR2 SYGVKD. The CDR3 has 15 residues. Here the CDR3 reads CAISGQGLSSYEQYF. The CDR3 bases are TGTGCCATCAGTGGTCAGGGCCTAAGCTCCTACGAGCAGTACTTC.

This clonotype has a count of ten or more. The rearrangement links TRBV5-5 to TRBJ2-1; D gene uncertain. In germline, CDR1 is SGHKS, CDR2 YYEKEE (reference sequence). CDR3 length: 13 amino acids. The V end lost 0 bases, the J end lost 7 bases, and 8 bases lay between the germline ends. The CDR3 sequence: CASSLAWGNEQFF. The CDR3 region has the DNA TGTGCCAGCAGCTTGGCCTGGGGAAATGAGCAGTTCTTC.

The chain couples TRBV12-3 or TRBV12-4 to TRBJ1-3; D is undetermined. The CDR3 consists of 15 residues. The V gene lost 1 base and the J gene lost 0 bases, with 7 bases spanning the gap. The CDR3 spells CASSLDGLSGNTIYF. The CDR3 DNA is TGTGCCAGCAGTTTAGACGGGCTCTCTGGAAACACCATATATTTT.

This clonotype was seen at least ten times. The V and J genes are TRBV7-6 and TRBJ2-1, with D perhaps TRBD2 (6 bases). This CDR3 contains 16 residues. The germline V and J ends were trimmed by 6 bases and 0 bases, with 15 bases remaining between them. The germline CDR1 and CDR2 sequences are SGHVS and FNYEAQ. This chain's CDR3 is CASSANPGVSYNEQFF. Here the CDR3 DNA reads TGTGCCAGCAGTGCAAATCCGGGAGTCTCCTACAATGAGCAGTTCTTC.